This entry is about one T cell receptor beta chain. Then a second PCR, running about 7 to 11 cycles, was carried out with a sample-barcoded 5' primer and a J-beta primer mix. TCRdb itself ran the 5' RACE reads through MiXCR, one entry per CDR3 protein. The table has 1.8 million or so distinct CDR3 sequences, about 39% seen once. This sample was taken from a study of blood T cells in healthy people across ages. Trimming cost V 1 base and J 2 bases, with 9 bases left between them. The CDR3 is made up of 16 amino acids. Germline V CDR1 and CDR2: LGHNA, YNFKEQ. Sequenced input: blood. The sequence was obtained from a human donor in good health. The chain recombines TRBV4-2 with TRBJ2-6; D perhaps matches TRBD1 (5 bases). The CDR3 here is CASSQGVRAGANVLTF. CDR3 DNA sequence: TGTGCCAGCAGCCAAGGAGTCAGGGCTGGGGCCAACGTCCTGACTTTC.